This TCR beta chain was observed in a study of blood T cell repertoires in COVID-19. As for the study in general: COVID-19 samples, acute and convalescent, were from the United States, Italy and Spain. From T cells, B-cell-depleted T cells, or PBMCs came the material, which was cDNA or gDNA.

Original analysis: The authors estimated nucleated cell counts from reference gene primer amplification. TCRdb's copy holds only in-frame clones and misses some; the assay was immunoSEQ multiplex PCR. V, J and clone size were drawn from that table, and D and trimming were deduced from the DNA. The sample contains roughly 120,000 clones, roughly 85% of which appear only once. This clone was picked up one time. The TCR was taken from a middle-aged man with acute or convalescent COVID-19. Sample: peripheral blood.

In nucleotides, the CDR3 is TGTGCCAGCGACCGGGGACTAGCGGATACCGGGGAGCTGTTTTTT. Translated: CASDRGLADTGELFF. This chain uses TRBV7-8 with TRBJ2-2, with 11 bases fitting TRBD2. Germline CDR1 and CDR2: SGHVS and FQNEAQ. The CDR3 is 15 amino acids. Trimming cost V 8 bases and J 5 bases; bases outside gene matches: 7.